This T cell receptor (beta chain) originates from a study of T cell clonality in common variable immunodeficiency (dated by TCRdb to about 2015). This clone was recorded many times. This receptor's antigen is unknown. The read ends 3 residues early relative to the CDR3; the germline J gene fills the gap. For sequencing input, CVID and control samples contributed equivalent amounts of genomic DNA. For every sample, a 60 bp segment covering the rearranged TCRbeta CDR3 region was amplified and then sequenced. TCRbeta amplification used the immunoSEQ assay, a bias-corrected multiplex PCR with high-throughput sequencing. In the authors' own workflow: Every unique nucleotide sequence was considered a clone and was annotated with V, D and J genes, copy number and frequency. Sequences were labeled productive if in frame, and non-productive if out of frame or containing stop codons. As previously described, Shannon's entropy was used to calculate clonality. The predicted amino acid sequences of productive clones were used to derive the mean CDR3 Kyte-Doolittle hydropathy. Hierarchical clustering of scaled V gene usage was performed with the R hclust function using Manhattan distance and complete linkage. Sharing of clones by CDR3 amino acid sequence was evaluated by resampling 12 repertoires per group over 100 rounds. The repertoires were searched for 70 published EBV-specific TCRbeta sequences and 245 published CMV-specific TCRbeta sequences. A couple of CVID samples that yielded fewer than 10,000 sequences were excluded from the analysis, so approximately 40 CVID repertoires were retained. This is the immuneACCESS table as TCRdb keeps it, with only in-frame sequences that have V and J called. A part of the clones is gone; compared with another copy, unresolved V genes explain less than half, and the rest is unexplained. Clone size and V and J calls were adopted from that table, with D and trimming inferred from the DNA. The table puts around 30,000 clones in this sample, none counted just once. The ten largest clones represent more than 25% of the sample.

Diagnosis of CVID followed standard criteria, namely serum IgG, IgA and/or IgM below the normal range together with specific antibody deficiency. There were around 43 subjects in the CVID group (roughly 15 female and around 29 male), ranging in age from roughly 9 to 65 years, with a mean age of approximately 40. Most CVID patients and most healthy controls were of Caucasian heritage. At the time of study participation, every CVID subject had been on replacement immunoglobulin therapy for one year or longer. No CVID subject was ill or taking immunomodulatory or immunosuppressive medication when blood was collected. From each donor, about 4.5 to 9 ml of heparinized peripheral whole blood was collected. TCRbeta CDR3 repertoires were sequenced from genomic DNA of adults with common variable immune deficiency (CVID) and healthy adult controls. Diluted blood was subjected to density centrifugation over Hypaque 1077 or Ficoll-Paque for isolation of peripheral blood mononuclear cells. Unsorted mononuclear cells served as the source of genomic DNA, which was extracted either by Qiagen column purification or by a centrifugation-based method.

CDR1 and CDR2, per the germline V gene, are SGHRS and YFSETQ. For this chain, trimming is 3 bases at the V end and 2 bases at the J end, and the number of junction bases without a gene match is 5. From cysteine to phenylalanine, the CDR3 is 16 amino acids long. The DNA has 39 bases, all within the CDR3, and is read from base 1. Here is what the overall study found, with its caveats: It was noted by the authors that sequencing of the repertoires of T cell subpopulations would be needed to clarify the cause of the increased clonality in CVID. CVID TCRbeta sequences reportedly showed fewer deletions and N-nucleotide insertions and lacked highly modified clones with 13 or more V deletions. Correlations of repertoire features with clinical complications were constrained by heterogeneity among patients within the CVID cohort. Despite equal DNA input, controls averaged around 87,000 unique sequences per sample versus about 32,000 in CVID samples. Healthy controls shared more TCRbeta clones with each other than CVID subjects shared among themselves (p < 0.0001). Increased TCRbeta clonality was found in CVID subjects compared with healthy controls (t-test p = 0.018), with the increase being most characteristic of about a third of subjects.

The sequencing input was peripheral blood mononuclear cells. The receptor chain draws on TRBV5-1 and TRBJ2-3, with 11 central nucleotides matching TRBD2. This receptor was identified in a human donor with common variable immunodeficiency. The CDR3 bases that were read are TGCGCCAGCAGCTCAAATAGCGGGAGGGTCACAGATACG. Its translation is CASSSNSGRVTDT. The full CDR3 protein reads CASSSNSGRVTDTQYF.